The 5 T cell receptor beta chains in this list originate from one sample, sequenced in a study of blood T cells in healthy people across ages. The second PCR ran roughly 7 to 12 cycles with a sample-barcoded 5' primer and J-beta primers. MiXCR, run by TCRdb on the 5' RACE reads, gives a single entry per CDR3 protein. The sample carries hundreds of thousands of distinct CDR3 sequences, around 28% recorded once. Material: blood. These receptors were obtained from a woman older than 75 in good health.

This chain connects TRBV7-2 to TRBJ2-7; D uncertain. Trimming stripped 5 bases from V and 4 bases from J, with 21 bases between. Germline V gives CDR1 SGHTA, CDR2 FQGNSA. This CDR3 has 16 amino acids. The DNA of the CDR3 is TGTGCCAGCAGCCACCCGGACGGAAGGCCCTATTACGAGCAGTACTTC. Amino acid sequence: CASSHPDGRPYYEQYF. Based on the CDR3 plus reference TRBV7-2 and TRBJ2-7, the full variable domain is GAGVSQSPSNKVTEKGKDVELRCDPISGHTALYWYRQSLGQGLEFLIYFQGNSAPDKSGLPSDRFSAERTGGSVSTLTIQRTQQEDSAVYLCASSHPDGRPYYEQYFGPGTRLTVT.

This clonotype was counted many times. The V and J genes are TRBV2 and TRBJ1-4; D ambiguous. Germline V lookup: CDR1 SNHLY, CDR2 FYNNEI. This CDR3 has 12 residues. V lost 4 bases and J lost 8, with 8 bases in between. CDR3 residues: CASSGAAEKLFF. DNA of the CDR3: TGTGCCAGCAGTGGGGCCGCAGAAAAACTGTTTTTT.

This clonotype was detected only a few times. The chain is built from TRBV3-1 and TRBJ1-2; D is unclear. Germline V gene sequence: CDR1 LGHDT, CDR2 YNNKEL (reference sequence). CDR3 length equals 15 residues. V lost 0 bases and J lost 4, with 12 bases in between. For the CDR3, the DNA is TGTGCCAGCAGCCAAGACAGAGTTTCGGGCTATGGCTACACCTTC. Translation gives CASSQDRVSGYGYTF.

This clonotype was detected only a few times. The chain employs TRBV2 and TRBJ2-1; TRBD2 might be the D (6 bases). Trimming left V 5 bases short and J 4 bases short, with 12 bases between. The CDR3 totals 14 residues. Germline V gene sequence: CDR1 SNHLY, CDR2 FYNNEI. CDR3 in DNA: TGTGCCAGCAGTCATGGGACTTCATACAATGAGCAGTTCTTC. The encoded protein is CASSHGTSYNEQFF.

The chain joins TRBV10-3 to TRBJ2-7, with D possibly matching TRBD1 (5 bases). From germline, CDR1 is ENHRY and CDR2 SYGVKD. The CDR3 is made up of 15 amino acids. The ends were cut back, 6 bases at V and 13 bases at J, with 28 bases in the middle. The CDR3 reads CAISDINQGQNIHYF. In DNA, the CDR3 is TGTGCCATCAGCGATATCAATCAGGGTCAAAACATTCACTACTTC.